Below, 11 T cell receptor beta chains from the same sample are listed, as sequenced in a study of blood T cell repertoires in COVID-19. Clones were sequenced by immunoSEQ multiplex PCR, and TCRdb holds only the in-frame ones, with some missing. Of 150,000 or so clones in the sample, roughly 80% were seen once. Sequencing input: PBMCs or T cells enriched from blood (not recorded which). The receptor set was obtained from a woman in her sixties or seventies who had recovered from COVID-19.

J is TRBJ1-1 and V is TRBV5-1; the D gene is possibly TRBD1 (6 bases). CDR1 is SGHRS and CDR2 is YFSETQ in the germline V gene. The CDR3 sequence is 15 residues long. V gave up 1 base and J gave up 5 bases, with 15 bases separating them. The CDR3 is CASSLTGHGNTEAFF. CDR3 DNA sequence: TGCGCCAGCAGCTTGACAGGGCATGGGAATACTGAAGCTTTCTTT.

The rearrangement joins TRBV7-2 to TRBJ1-6, with D unclear. V lost 1 base to trimming and J lost 7 bases, with 11 bases between them. Germline-derived CDR1 and CDR2 are SGHTA and FQGNSA. The CDR3 consists of 15 residues. CDR3 bases: TGTGCCAGCAGCTTAGAGGTAGCACCGAATTCACCCCTCCACTTT. This encodes CASSLEVAPNSPLHF. The variable domain in full, with the rest retrieved from reference TRBV7-2 and TRBJ1-6, is GAGVSQSPSNKVTEKGKDVELRCDPISGHTALYWYRQSLGQGLEFLIYFQGNSAPDKSGLPSDRFSAERTGGSVSTLTIQRTQQEDSAVYLCASSLEVAPNSPLHFGNGTRLTVT.

V is TRBV18 and J is TRBJ1-4; D gene ambiguous. Deletions cut 3 bases from V and 8 bases from J, with 13 bases between. Germline V gene lookup returns CDR1 KGHSH and CDR2 LQKENI. There are 14 residues in the CDR3. Written as DNA, the CDR3 is TGTGCCAGCTCACCTGGCCCCAGCGGGGAAAAACTGTTTTTT. Amino acids: CASSPGPSGEKLFF.

The chain has TRBV24-1 and TRBJ2-1, with 9 bases matching TRBD2. The CDR3 length is 18 residues. Germline CDR1 is KGHDR and CDR2 is SFDVKD. J lost 6 bases, V lost 12 bases, and 23 bases had no gene match. Written as DNA, the CDR3 is TGTGCCCCGGGGGCTCGGAAAAAGCGGGGGGTCCCTTTCAATGAGCAGTTCTTC. Residues: CAPGARKKRGVPFNEQFF.

V and J are TRBV7-9 and TRBJ1-1; no definite D call. The CDR3 consists of 13 residues. CDR1 is SEHNR, CDR2 FQNEAQ, per germline (reference sequence). V dropped 3 bases and J dropped 5 bases, with 10 bases sitting between them. CDR3 sequence: CASSFVGRTEAFF. CDR3 DNA sequence: TGTGCCAGCAGCTTTGTGGGGAGGACTGAAGCTTTCTTT. The whole variable domain, remainder taken from reference TRBV7-9 and TRBJ1-1, is DTGVSQNPRHKITKRGQNVTFRCDPISEHNRLYWYRQTLGQGPEFLTYFQNEAQLEKSRLLSDRFSAERPKGSFSTLEIQRTEQGDSAMYLCASSFVGRTEAFFGQGTRLTVV.

V usage is TRBV19 and J usage is TRBJ1-5; 9 bases agree with TRBD1. Per the germline V gene, CDR1 is LNHDA and CDR2 is SQIVND (reference sequence). J gave up 2 bases and V 4 bases, and 9 bases lay outside the gene matches. The CDR3 is 17 amino acids. In DNA form, the CDR3 reads TGTGCCAGTAGTAGAAGGACAGGGGACCAGGGCAATCAGCCCCAGCATTTT. It codes for CASSRRTGDQGNQPQHF.

In this sample, this clone turned up many times. The chain carries TRBV2 and TRBJ1-5, with D possibly matching TRBD1 (5 bases). Trimming left V 5 bases short and J 5 bases short, with 13 bases between. This CDR3 is built from 14 residues. Germline CDR1 is SNHLY and CDR2 is FYNNEI. In DNA form, the CDR3 reads TGTGCCAGCAGTAGGGAGGGGAGTTATCAGCCCCAGCATTTT. As protein: CASSREGSYQPQHF.

The chain combines TRBV7-2 with TRBJ1-2, with TRBD1 matching 10 bases. Germline V gives CDR1 SGHTA, CDR2 FQGNSA. After removal of 5 bases from V and 4 bases from J, the junction contained 7 bases not matched to a gene. This CDR3 has 15 residues. CDR3 region: CASSAGTGDGYGYTF. In nucleotides, the CDR3 is TGTGCCAGCAGCGCGGGGACAGGGGACGGCTATGGCTACACCTTC.

The chain has TRBV30 and TRBJ2-3, with 9 bases that match TRBD1. Germline CDR1 is GTSNPN and CDR2 is SVGIG (reference sequence). The CDR3 extends over 13 amino acids. V lost 8 bases and J lost 5; bases outside the gene matches: 8. The CDR3 is CARRDRAGDTQYF. Here the CDR3 DNA reads TGTGCCCGCCGGGACAGGGCTGGAGATACGCAGTATTTT.

The V and J genes are TRBV7-8 and TRBJ1-2, with D perhaps TRBD1 (6 bases). The CDR3 has 17 residues. V lost 5 bases to trimming and J lost 7 bases, with 26 bases between them. CDR1 SGHVS and CDR2 FQNEAQ come from the germline V gene. CDR3 sequence: CASSPTSVLGQFTGYTF. The CDR3 DNA follows: TGTGCCAGCAGCCCGACCTCCGTTCTTGGACAGTTTACTGGCTACACCTTC.

The gene calls are TRBV27 and TRBJ1-2; D is unclear. V was shortened by 0 bases and J by 3 bases, with 5 bases between the two germline ends. This CDR3 comprises 13 residues. Germline CDR1 is MNHEY and CDR2 is SMNVEV (reference sequence). CDR3 in amino acids: CASSLSLHYGYTF. The CDR3 bases are TGTGCCAGCAGTTTATCCCTCCACTATGGCTACACCTTC.